There are a few counts of the clone carrying this T cell receptor (beta chain). Antigen specificity is unknown. Unique molecular identifiers were incorporated when the TCRbeta library was constructed. TCRdb re-analysed the PCR reads in MiXCR, keeping a single row per CDR3 protein. The sample holds 300,000 or so distinct CDR3 sequences, 23% seen once. The CDR3 has 15 residues. V dropped 0 bases and J dropped 2 bases, with 9 bases sitting between them. Germline CDR1 and CDR2: MGHRA and YSYEKL. The sample is drawn from a study of T-cell reconstitution after alpha-beta-depleted transplantation in children. Study-wide points: Two months or so post-transplant, alpha-beta T cells reportedly derived from several hundred expanded graft clones. Surviving recipient T cells and intrathymic progenitors accounted for some patients' high TCRbeta diversity at day 60. Newly produced T cells mostly accounted for T-cell counts and diversity one year post-transplant.

This chain connects TRBV4-1 to TRBJ2-3; no firm D call. The receptor was isolated from a male patient between 5 and 17 years old who had a stem cell transplant for acute lymphoblastic leukemia, so the T cells may come from the graft donor. This specimen consisted of PBMCs, mostly from graft donor cells, obtained 180 days after TCRalphabeta/CD19-depleted stem cell transplant. CDR3 bases: TGCGCCAGCAGCCAAGAGCAAAGGGTCACAGATACGCAGTATTTT. Protein sequence: CASSQEQRVTDTQYF.